These T cell receptor beta chains were read from a single sample in a study of blood T cell repertoires in COVID-19. Libraries were prepared by immunoSEQ multiplex PCR; TCRdb keeps only in-frame clonotypes and omits some of them. The repertoire includes roughly 500,000 clones, about 91% of them detected once, and roughly 0.84% sits in the top ten. The sequencing input was peripheral blood. These receptors were collected from a man between 18 and 29 years old with COVID-19, enrolled during active disease. Each CDR3 is given with its conserved first and last residue. Each record gives: J gene, V gene, D gene, clone size, CDR3 DNA, CDR3 protein. D genes are given only for firm matches. Clone sizes are given selectively: once, few, many, or a class where the clone is expanded.

>TRBJ2-7|TRBV3-1/TRBV3-2|.|.
TGTGCCAGCAGCCTCAGGACGGGCCCGGGGGAGCAGTACTTC
CASSLRTGPGEQYF
>TRBJ2-2|TRBV19|TRBD1|.
TGTGCCAGTAGTCCCCTGGACAGGGGTGGTACCGGGGAGCTGTTTTTT
CASSPLDRGGTGELFF
>TRBJ2-2|TRBV7-6|TRBD2|once
TGTGCCAGCAGCTTAATAGGCGGGAGTAACACCGGGGAGCTGTTTTTT
CASSLIGGSNTGELFF
>TRBJ2-7|TRBV5-1|TRBD1|.
TGCGCCAGCAGCTCCGGGACAGGGATGGGCGAGCAGTACTTC
CASSSGTGMGEQYF
>TRBJ1-5|TRBV19|TRBD1|.
TGTGCCAGTAGTATCCGGGACAGGGATCAGCCCCAGCATTTT
CASSIRDRDQPQHF
>TRBJ2-6|TRBV12-3/TRBV12-4|.|.
TGTGCCAGCAGCTTCGCTGGGGCCAACGTCCTGACTTTC
CASSFAGANVLTF
>TRBJ2-5|TRBV29-1|.|.
TGCAGCGTTGCCGAGTTACAAGAGACCCAGTACTTC
CSVAELQETQYF
>TRBJ2-2|TRBV30|.|.
TGTGCCTGGAGGAGACAGGCGGAAACCGGGGAGCTGTTTTTT
CAWRRQAETGELFF
>TRBJ2-1|TRBV12-5|TRBD2|.
TGTGCTAGTGGTTTGGTACGACGGGGACTAGCGGGAGGGCCCGGTGAGCAGTTCTTC
CASGLVRRGLAGGPGEQFF
>TRBJ1-2|TRBV5-4|.|.
TGTGCCAGCAGCTGGGCACAGGACCCTTCGTATGGCTACACCTTC
CASSWAQDPSYGYTF
>TRBJ2-5|TRBV20-1|.|.
TGCAGTGCTAGGCGGGAGACCCAGTACTTC
CSARRETQYF
>TRBJ2-3|TRBV12-5|TRBD1|.
TGTGCTAGTGGTTTGTCCCCTAGGACAGGGGGCTTCACAGATACGCAGTATTTT
CASGLSPRTGGFTDTQYF
>TRBJ1-6|TRBV5-6|.|.
TGTGCCAGCAGCTTGACTGGAGATAATTCACCCCTCCACTTT
CASSLTGDNSPLHF
>TRBJ2-3|TRBV6-5|TRBD2|.
TGTGCCAGCAGTCCCCTAGCGGGAACCAAGGATACGCAGTATTTT
CASSPLAGTKDTQYF
>TRBJ1-6|TRBV2|TRBD1|.
TGTGCCAGCAGGGGGACAGGAATGAATTCACCCCTCCACTTT
CASRGTGMNSPLHF
>TRBJ1-2|TRBV6-5|.|.
TGTGCCAGCAATCCACGGGGGACTGCGAACTATGGCTACACCTTC
CASNPRGTANYGYTF
>TRBJ2-7|TRBV6-2/TRBV6-3|.|few
TGTGCCAGCAGCCGATCGGTGAGCTCCTACGAGCAGTACTTC
CASSRSVSSYEQYF
>TRBJ2-7|TRBV7-8|TRBD1|.
TGTGCCAGGCGAGAGGCGGCAGGGGGCTCCTACGAGCAGTACTTC
CARREAAGGSYEQYF
>TRBJ2-1|TRBV5-1|.|.
TGCGCCAGCGGGTCCGGGACTGACAATGAGCAGTTCTTC
CASGSGTDNEQFF
>TRBJ1-1|TRBV5-6|.|.
TGTGCCAGCAGCGATATCATGAAAATTAGCCACACTGAAGCTTTCTTT
CASSDIMKISHTEAFF
>TRBJ2-1|TRBV14|TRBD2|.
TGTGCCAGCAGCCAGTGGACTAGCGGGACCAATGAGCAGTTCTTC
CASSQWTSGTNEQFF
>TRBJ1-2|TRBV7-9|.|.
TGTGCCAGCACCCAGGGAGGGGATGGCTACACCTTC
CASTQGGDGYTF
>TRBJ2-5|TRBV11-2|TRBD1|.
TGTGCCAGCAGCTTAGTTCCGGACAGGGGTGGAGAGACCCAGTACTTC
CASSLVPDRGGETQYF
>TRBJ2-1|TRBV6-8|.|once
TGTGCCAGCAGTTACACCGGCGAGGGCCTGAATGAGCAGTTCTTC
CASSYTGEGLNEQFF
>TRBJ1-1|TRBV7-9|TRBD1|.
TGTGCCAGCACAAACAGGGGCAACACTGAAGCTTTCTTT
CASTNRGNTEAFF
>TRBJ2-1|TRBV7-9|.|.
TGTGCCAGCAGGGGTGAGGTTGCGAATGAGCAGTTCTTC
CASRGEVANEQFF
>TRBJ1-5|TRBV6-5|.|.
TGTGCCAGCAGTTTGGTGGCCCATCAGCCCCAGCATTTT
CASSLVAHQPQHF
>TRBJ2-1|TRBV19|TRBD1|.
TGTGCCAGTAGTCCCCGACAGGGGGCTCTCTACAATGAGCAGTTCTTC
CASSPRQGALYNEQFF
>TRBJ2-1|TRBV5-5|TRBD2|.
TGTGCCAGCAGCTTGGGTATAGCGGGGGATGAGCAGTTCTTC
CASSLGIAGDEQFF
>TRBJ2-7|TRBV14|.|.
TGTGCCAGCAGCCAAGAGCGGGTATACGAGCAGTACTTC
CASSQERVYEQYF
>TRBJ1-1|TRBV5-4|.|.
TGTGCCAGCAGCTCTATCCGGGACAACCCGACAGTCACTGAAGCTTTCTTT
CASSSIRDNPTVTEAFF
>TRBJ2-7|TRBV5-3|TRBD2|.
TGTGCCAGAAGCTTGAAATCCAGCGGGGGGGTCTACGAGCAGTACTTC
CARSLKSSGGVYEQYF
>TRBJ2-7|TRBV6-5|TRBD2|.
TGTGCCAGCAGTACCGTGGGGGGGACCTACGAGCAGTACTTC
CASSTVGGTYEQYF
>TRBJ2-7|TRBV5-8|TRBD2|.
TGTGCCAGCAGCTTGGCTGGCGGGAGTGTCTACGAGCAGTACTTC
CASSLAGGSVYEQYF
>TRBJ2-5|TRBV6-5|TRBD2|.
TGTGCCAGCAGTTACCTAGCGGGGGCCCGCCAAGAGACCCAGTACTTC
CASSYLAGARQETQYF
>TRBJ2-7|TRBV7-9|.|few
TGTGCCAGCAGCTTAGTGTTGGGCCTCGAGCAGTACTTC
CASSLVLGLEQYF
>TRBJ1-3|TRBV6-5|.|once
TGTGCCAGCAGTTATAGTAGCCAGATCTCTGGAAACACCATATATTTT
CASSYSSQISGNTIYF
>TRBJ2-1|TRBV9|TRBD2|.
TGTGCCAGCAGCGTTGCGGGGGCCTACAATGAGCAGTTCTTC
CASSVAGAYNEQFF
>TRBJ2-1|TRBV19|.|.
TGTGCCAGTAGGAGAAGCTCTGGTACCTACAATGAGCAGTTCTTC
CASRRSSGTYNEQFF
>TRBJ2-3|TRBV7-9|TRBD2|.
TGTGCCAGCAGCTTAGGGGGGACTAGCGATACGCAGTATTTT
CASSLGGTSDTQYF
>TRBJ1-5|TRBV19|.|.
TGTGCCAGCAGACAACAGGCGGTTAGGGCTCAGCCCCAGCATTTT
CASRQQAVRAQPQHF
>TRBJ2-1|TRBV7-2|TRBD2|.
TGTGCCAGCAGCTTAGTCGGGGGGGTCTACAATGAGCAGTTCTTC
CASSLVGGVYNEQFF
>TRBJ2-7|TRBV3-1/TRBV3-2|TRBD2|few
TGTGCCAGCAGCCCCGGGAGATGGGGAGGGGAGCAGTACTTC
CASSPGRWGGEQYF
>TRBJ2-3|TRBV15|.|once
TGTGCCACCAGCAGAGATCGGGTCTCAGATACGCAGTATTTT
CATSRDRVSDTQYF
>TRBJ1-3|TRBV11-2|.|.
TGTGCCAGCAGCCCCGCGTCGATCTCTGGAAACACCATATATTTT
CASSPASISGNTIYF
>TRBJ2-7|TRBV6-5|.|.
TGTGCCAGCAGGGTCCAGGGGACATACCACTACGAGCAGTACTTC
CASRVQGTYHYEQYF
>TRBJ2-2|TRBV5-5|.|.
TGTGCCAGCAGCTTGGATGGGGGCTTCGGGGAGCTGTTTTTT
CASSLDGGFGELFF
>TRBJ2-3|TRBV7-9|.|.
TGTGCCAGCAGCCCGCCGGACAACACAGATACGCAGTATTTT
CASSPPDNTDTQYF
>TRBJ2-1|TRBV6-2/TRBV6-3|TRBD2|.
TGTGCCAGCAGTCGACTGACTAGCGGGAGGTCCCATGAGCAGTTCTTC
CASSRLTSGRSHEQFF
>TRBJ1-5|TRBV7-8|.|.
TGTGCCAGCACCGAAGAGGTTAGCAATCAGCCCCAGCATTTT
CASTEEVSNQPQHF
>TRBJ1-6|TRBV6-5|TRBD1|.
TGTGCCAGCAGACAAGACAGGGCCGATAATTCACCCCTCCACTTT
CASRQDRADNSPLHF
>TRBJ1-5|TRBV7-8|.|few
TGTGCCAGCAGCCCGGACTGGGGGGGCAATCAGCCCCAGCATTTT
CASSPDWGGNQPQHF
>TRBJ2-7|TRBV28|TRBD2|.
TGTGCCAGCAGCCCGAGATGGGAGCGGGGGTTCTACGAGCAGTACTTC
CASSPRWERGFYEQYF
>TRBJ2-3|TRBV30|.|.
TGTGCCTGGAGTGTACAATCTAGCACAGATACGCAGTATTTT
CAWSVQSSTDTQYF
>TRBJ2-3|TRBV10-3|TRBD2|.
TGTGCCATCAGCCCTAGCGGAAACACAGATACGCAGTATTTT
CAISPSGNTDTQYF
>TRBJ2-7|TRBV5-1|.|.
TGCGCCAGCAGCTTGGAAATCGGGAGAAAGTGGGAGCAGTACTTC
CASSLEIGRKWEQYF
>TRBJ1-1|TRBV6-4|.|.
TGTGCCAGCAGCCCTGACAGAGCGGGAGAAGCTTTCTTT
CASSPDRAGEAFF
>TRBJ1-1|TRBV12-3/TRBV12-4|.|.
TGTGCCAGCAGTTTTTCTGTGAACACTGAAGCTTTCTTT
CASSFSVNTEAFF
>TRBJ2-7|TRBV10-1|TRBD2|once
TGCGCCAGCAGTCCTGACCTACTAGCGGGGGAATCCTACGAGCAGTACTTC
CASSPDLLAGESYEQYF